In this sample, the clone carrying this T cell receptor (beta chain) turned up a few times. The antigen is unknown. The V end was cut by 6 bases, the J end by 2 bases, with 14 bases between. Germline V CDR1 and CDR2: SQVTM, ANQGSEA. The CDR3 consists of 13 residues. This specimen comes from a study of CD8 T cells in ankylosing spondylitis. Study-level results: Ankylosing spondylitis blood appeared to carry a characteristic TCR beta motif of several highly homologous variants.

One entry per CDR3 protein, called by TCRdb with MiXCR from the 5' RACE reads. The data show fewer than 550,000 distinct CDR3 sequences, roughly 5.2% seen once. This clonotype originated in a male donor with ankylosing spondylitis. The sequenced sample consisted of blood, either unsorted or a sorted T cell fraction (not recorded which). This sequence joins TRBV29-1 and TRBJ2-7; TRBD1 is a possible D gene (5 bases). The CDR3 DNA reads as TGCAGCGTCGGAAGGGGCCGCCCCTACGAGCAGTACTTC. This translates into CSVGRGRPYEQYF.